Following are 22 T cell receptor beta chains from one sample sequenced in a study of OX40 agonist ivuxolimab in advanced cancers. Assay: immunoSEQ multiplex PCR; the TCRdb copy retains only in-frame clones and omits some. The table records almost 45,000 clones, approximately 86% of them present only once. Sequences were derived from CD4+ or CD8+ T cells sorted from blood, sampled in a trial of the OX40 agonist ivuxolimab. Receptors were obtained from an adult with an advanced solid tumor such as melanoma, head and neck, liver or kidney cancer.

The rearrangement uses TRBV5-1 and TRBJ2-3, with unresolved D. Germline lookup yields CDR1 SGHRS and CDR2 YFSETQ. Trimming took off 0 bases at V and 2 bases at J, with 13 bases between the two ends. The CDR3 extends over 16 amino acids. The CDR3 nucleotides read TGCGCCAGCAGCTTGGGAAGAGGCCAACTCACAGATACGCAGTATTTT. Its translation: CASSLGRGQLTDTQYF.

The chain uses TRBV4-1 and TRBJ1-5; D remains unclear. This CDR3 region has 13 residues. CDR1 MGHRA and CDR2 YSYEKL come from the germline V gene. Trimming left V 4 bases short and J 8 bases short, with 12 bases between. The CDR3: CASSLEELEPQHF. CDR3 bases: TGCGCCAGCAGCCTCGAGGAGCTGGAGCCCCAGCATTTT.

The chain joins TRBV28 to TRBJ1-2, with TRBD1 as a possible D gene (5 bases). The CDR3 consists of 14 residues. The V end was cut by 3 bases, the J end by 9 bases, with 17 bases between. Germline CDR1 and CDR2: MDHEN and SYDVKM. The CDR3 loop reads CASSFQGSPMSYTF. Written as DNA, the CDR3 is TGTGCCAGCAGTTTCCAGGGTTCGCCTATGAGCTACACCTTC.

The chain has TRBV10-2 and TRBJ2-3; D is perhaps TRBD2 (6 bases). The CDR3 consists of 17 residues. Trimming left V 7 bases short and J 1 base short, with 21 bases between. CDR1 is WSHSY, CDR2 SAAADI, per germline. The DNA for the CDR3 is TGCGCCAGCATCCTGGAGGGAGTGGCGGAGCGCACAGATACGCAGTATTTT. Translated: CASILEGVAERTDTQYF.

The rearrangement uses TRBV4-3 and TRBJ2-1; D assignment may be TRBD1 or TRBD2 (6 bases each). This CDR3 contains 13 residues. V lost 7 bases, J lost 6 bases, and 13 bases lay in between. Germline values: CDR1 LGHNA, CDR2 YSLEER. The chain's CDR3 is CASTRLGGNEQFF. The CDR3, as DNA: TGCGCCAGCACCCGACTAGGGGGCAATGAGCAGTTCTTC.

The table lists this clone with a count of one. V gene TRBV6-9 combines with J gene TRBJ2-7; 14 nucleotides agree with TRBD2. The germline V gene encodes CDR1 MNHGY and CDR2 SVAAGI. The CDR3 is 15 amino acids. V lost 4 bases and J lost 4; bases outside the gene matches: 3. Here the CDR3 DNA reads TGTGCCAGCAGTTCGACTAGCGGGGGGGCTTACGAGCAGTACTTC. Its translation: CASSSTSGGAYEQYF.

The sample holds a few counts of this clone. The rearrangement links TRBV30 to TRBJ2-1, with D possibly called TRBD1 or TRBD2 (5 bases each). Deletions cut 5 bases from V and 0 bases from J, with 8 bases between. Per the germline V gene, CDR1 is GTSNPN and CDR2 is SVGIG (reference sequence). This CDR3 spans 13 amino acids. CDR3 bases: TGTGCCTGGGCGAGGGGCTCCTACAATGAGCAGTTCTTC. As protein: CAWARGSYNEQFF. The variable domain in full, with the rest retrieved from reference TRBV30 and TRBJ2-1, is SQTIHQWPATLVQPVGSPLSLECTVEGTSNPNLYWYRQAAGRGLQLLFYSVGIGQISSEVPQNLSASRPQDRQFILSSKKLLLSDSGFYLCAWARGSYNEQFFGPGTRLTVL.

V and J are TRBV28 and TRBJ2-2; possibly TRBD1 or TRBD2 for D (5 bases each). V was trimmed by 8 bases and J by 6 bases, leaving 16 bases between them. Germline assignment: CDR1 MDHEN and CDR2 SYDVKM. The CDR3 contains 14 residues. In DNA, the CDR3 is TGTGCCAGCGTCCGGGACCGAAACTCCGGGGAGCTGTTTTTT. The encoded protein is CASVRDRNSGELFF. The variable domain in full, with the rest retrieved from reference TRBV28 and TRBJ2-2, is DVKVTQSSRYLVKRTGEKVFLECVQDMDHENMFWYRQDPGLGLRLIYFSYDVKMKEKGDIPEGYSVSREKKERFSLILESASTNQTSMYLCASVRDRNSGELFFGEGSRLTVL.

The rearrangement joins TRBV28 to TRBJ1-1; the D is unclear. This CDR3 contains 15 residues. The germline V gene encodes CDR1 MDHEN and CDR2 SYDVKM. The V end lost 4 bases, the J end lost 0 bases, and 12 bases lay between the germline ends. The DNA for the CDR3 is TGTGCCAGCAGTTCTGGACTGAAAATGAACACTGAAGCTTTCTTT. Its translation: CASSSGLKMNTEAFF. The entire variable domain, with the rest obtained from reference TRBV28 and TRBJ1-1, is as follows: DVKVTQSSRYLVKRTGEKVFLECVQDMDHENMFWYRQDPGLGLRLIYFSYDVKMKEKGDIPEGYSVSREKKERFSLILESASTNQTSMYLCASSSGLKMNTEAFFGQGTRLTVV.

The chain's CDR3 is CASSGTGAGDYGYTF. The CDR3 nucleotides read TGTGCCAGCAGCGGAACCGGGGCGGGCGACTATGGCTACACCTTC. The chain uses TRBV5-4 and TRBJ1-2, with D possibly matching TRBD1 (5 bases). Germline V gene lookup returns CDR1 SGHNT and CDR2 YYREEE (reference sequence). The V end was cut by 4 bases, the J end by 3 bases, with 16 bases between. The CDR3 totals 15 residues.

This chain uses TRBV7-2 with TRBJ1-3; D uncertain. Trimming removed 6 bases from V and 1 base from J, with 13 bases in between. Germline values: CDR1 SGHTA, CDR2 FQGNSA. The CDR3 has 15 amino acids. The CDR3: CASSRSSDSGNTIYF. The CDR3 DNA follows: TGTGCCAGCAGTCGTTCCAGTGATTCTGGAAACACCATATATTTT.

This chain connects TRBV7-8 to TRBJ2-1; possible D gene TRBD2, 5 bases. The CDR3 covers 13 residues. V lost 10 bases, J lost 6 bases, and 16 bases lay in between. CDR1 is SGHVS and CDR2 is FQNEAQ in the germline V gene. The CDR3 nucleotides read TGTGCCACCACCCGGGGTGCCCGCAATGAGCAGTTCTTC. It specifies CATTRGARNEQFF.

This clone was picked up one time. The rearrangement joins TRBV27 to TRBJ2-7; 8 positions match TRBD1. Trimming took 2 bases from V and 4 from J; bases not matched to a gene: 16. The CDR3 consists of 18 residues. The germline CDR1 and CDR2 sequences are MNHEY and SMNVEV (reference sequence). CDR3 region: CASSLPLRTGSGEYEQYF. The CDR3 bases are TGTGCCAGCAGTTTACCCCTGAGGACAGGGTCCGGAGAATACGAGCAGTACTTC.

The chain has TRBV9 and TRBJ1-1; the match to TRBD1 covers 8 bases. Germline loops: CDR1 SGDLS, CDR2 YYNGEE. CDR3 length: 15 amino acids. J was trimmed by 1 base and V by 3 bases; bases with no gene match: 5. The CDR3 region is CASSATGAPNTEAFF. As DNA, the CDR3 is TGTGCCAGCAGCGCGACAGGGGCACCGAACACTGAAGCTTTCTTT.

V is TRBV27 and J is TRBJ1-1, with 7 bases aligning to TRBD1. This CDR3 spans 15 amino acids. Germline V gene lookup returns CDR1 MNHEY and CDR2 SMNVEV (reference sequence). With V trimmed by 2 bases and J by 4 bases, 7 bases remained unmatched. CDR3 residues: CASSLTYRGATEAFF. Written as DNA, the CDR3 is TGTGCCAGCAGTTTAACCTACAGGGGCGCCACTGAAGCTTTCTTT.

CDR3 DNA sequence: TGTGCCACCAGCGGGCTCGAGGGGAGCCAGCCCCAGCATTTT. Its translation: CATSGLEGSQPQHF. The chain links TRBV15 to TRBJ1-5, with a possible D match to TRBD1 (5 bases). Trimming pared 5 bases from V and 7 bases from J, leaving 15 bases between. Germline V gene sequence: CDR1 LNHNV, CDR2 YYDKDF (reference sequence). The CDR3 loop spans 14 amino acids.

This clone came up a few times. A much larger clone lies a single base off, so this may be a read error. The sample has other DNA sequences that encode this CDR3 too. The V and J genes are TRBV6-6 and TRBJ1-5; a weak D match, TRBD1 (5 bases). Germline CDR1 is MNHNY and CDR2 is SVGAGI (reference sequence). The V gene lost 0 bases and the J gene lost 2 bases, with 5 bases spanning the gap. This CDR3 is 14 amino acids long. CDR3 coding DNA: TGTGCCAGCAGTTACTCGGGGGGCAATCAGCCCCAGCATTTT. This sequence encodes CASSYSGGNQPQHF.

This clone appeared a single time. The CDR3 bases are TGTGCCAGCAGCCCTCTCTGGACAGGGGGCCGGCAGCCCCAGCATTTT. Translated: CASSPLWTGGRQPQHF. The gene calls are TRBV28 and TRBJ1-5, with 11 bases identical to TRBD1. The germline V gene encodes CDR1 MDHEN and CDR2 SYDVKM. The CDR3 has 16 residues. With 6 bases clipped from V and 7 bases from J, the junction kept 11 bases outside the gene matches.

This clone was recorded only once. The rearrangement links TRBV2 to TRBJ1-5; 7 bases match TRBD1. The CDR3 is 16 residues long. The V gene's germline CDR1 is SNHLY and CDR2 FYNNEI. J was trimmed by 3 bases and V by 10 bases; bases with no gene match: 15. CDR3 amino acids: CATTKLEGQSNQPQHF. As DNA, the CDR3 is TGTGCCACTACGAAATTAGAGGGACAGTCCAATCAGCCCCAGCATTTT. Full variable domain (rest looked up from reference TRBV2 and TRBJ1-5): EPEVTQTPSHQVTQMGQEVILRCVPISNHLYFYWYRQILGQKVEFLVSFYNNEISEKSEIFDDQFSVERPDGSNFTLKIRSTKLEDSAMYFCATTKLEGQSNQPQHFGDGTRLSIL.

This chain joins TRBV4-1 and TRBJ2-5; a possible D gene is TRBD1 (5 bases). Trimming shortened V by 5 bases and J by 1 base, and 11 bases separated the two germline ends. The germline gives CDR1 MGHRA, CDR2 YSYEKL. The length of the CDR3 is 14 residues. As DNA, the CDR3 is TGCGCCAGCAGCATCCGACAGACCCAAGAGACCCAGTACTTC. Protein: CASSIRQTQETQYF.

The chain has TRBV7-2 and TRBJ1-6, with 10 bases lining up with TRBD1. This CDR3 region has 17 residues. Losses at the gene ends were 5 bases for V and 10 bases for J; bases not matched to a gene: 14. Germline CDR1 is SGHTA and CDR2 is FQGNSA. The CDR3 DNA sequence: TGTGCCAGCAGCCGACCGGGACAGGGGATGGGGAGGTCACCCCTCCACTTT. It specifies CASSRPGQGMGRSPLHF.

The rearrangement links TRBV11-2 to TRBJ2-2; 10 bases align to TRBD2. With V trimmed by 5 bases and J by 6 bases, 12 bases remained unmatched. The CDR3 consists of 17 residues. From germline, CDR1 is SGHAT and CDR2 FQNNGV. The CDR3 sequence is CASSGGERGGQAGELFF. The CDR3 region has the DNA TGTGCCAGCAGCGGCGGAGAGCGGGGGGGCCAAGCCGGGGAGCTGTTTTTT.